Below, 31 T cell receptor beta chains from the same sample are listed, as sequenced in a study of blood T cells in healthy people across ages. The use of a sample-barcoded 5' primer and a J-beta primer mix characterized a second PCR of 7 to 11 cycles. MiXCR, applied by TCRdb to the 5' RACE reads, yields one record per CDR3 protein. The sample carries around 900,000 distinct CDR3 sequences, about 28% recorded once. The sample consisted of blood. The source of these receptors is a woman over 75 in good health.

This clonotype was picked up one time. This chain connects TRBV7-2 to TRBJ2-7; 9 bases line up with TRBD1. V gave up 4 bases and J gave up 7 bases; unmatched junction bases: 11. This CDR3 region has 15 residues. Germline CDR1 is SGHTA and CDR2 is FQGNSA. In DNA, the CDR3 is TGTGCCAGCAGCTCACGACAGGGGGACGCGGGGGAGCAGTACTTC. Amino acid sequence: CASSSRQGDAGEQYF.

This clonotype was counted between two and nine times. This chain connects TRBV7-9 to TRBJ1-2; D is ambiguous. Germline lookup yields CDR1 SEHNR and CDR2 FQNEAQ (reference sequence). The CDR3 runs to 12 residues. Trimming left V 5 bases short and J 5 bases short, with 9 bases between. CDR3 in DNA: TGTGCCAGCAGCGGAGTGGGTTATGGCTACACCTTC. This translates into CASSGVGYGYTF.

Notes on this clonotype: One base away lies a much larger clone, so this may be a sequencing read error. The rearrangement uses TRBV15 and TRBJ2-3; D is unresolved. The CDR3 runs 14 residues. Trimming left V 3 bases short and J 7 bases short, with 14 bases between. CDR1 LNHNV and CDR2 YYDKDF come from the germline V gene (reference sequence). CDR3 in amino acids: CATSRARVVNTQYF. CDR3 DNA: TGTGCCACCAGCAGGGCAAGGGTGGTGAATACGCAGTATTTT.

This clonotype has a handful of counts. The chain carries TRBV4-3 and TRBJ1-2, with D unresolved. V was cut by 0 bases and J by 2 bases, with 10 bases left in between. Germline-derived CDR1 and CDR2 are LGHNA and YSLEER. This CDR3 is built from 15 residues. The chain's CDR3 is CASSQEMRTNYGYTF. The CDR3 DNA follows: TGCGCCAGCAGCCAAGAGATGCGCACAAACTATGGCTACACCTTC.

This clonotype was observed many times. The chain carries TRBV29-1 and TRBJ2-5; D is perhaps TRBD1 or TRBD2 (5 bases each). CDR1 is SQVTM and CDR2 is ANQGSEA in the germline V gene. The ends were cut back, 7 bases at V and 5 bases at J, with 23 bases in the middle. The CDR3 length is 15 residues. CDR3 in amino acids: CSGRDGPLLGETQYF. The CDR3 DNA follows: TGCAGCGGACGGGACGGCCCTTTGCTGGGGGAGACCCAGTACTTC.

This clonotype was counted many times. The V gene is TRBV6-6, the J gene TRBJ1-4; D is perhaps TRBD1 (6 bases). Trimming cost V 3 bases and J 0 bases, with 8 bases left between them. The CDR3 runs 15 residues. CDR1 and CDR2 (germline): MNHNY, SVGAGI (reference sequence). The CDR3 region is CASSYNRATNEKLFF. The CDR3 nucleotides are TGTGCCAGCAGTTATAACAGGGCAACTAATGAAAAACTGTTTTTT.

V usage is TRBV12-3 or TRBV12-4 and J usage is TRBJ2-3, with D perhaps matching TRBD1 or TRBD2 (5 bases each). The CDR3 is made up of 14 amino acids. V lost 7 bases to trimming and J lost 11 bases, with 22 bases between them. CDR3 sequence reads: CASTLGRGADVQYF. The CDR3 DNA reads as TGTGCCAGCACCTTAGGACGGGGCGCAGATGTGCAGTATTTT.

This clonotype occurred a few times. This chain links TRBV6-5 with TRBJ1-5; the D is unclear. Trimming removed 5 bases from V and 1 base from J, with 12 bases in between. Germline V gene lookup returns CDR1 MNHEY and CDR2 SVGAGI. The CDR3 loop spans 15 amino acids. In nucleotides, the CDR3 is TGTGCCAGCAGTCCCGACATCTCAAGCAATCAGCCCCAGCATTTT. Translated, it gives CASSPDISSNQPQHF.

The chain links TRBV21-1 to TRBJ1-5; TRBD1 is the table's D call, not checked against the DNA. TRBV21-1 is a pseudogene segment. CDR3 size: 18 residues. The chain's CDR3 is CASSKENKWGGKDQPQHF. The CDR3, as DNA: TGTGCCAGCAGCAAAGAGAATAAGTGGGGGGGAAAGGATCAGCCCCAGCATTTT.

This clonotype came up many times. The chain joins TRBV2 to TRBJ2-1; 9 bases fit TRBD1. In germline, CDR1 is SNHLY, CDR2 FYNNEI. The CDR3 is 15 amino acids. The trim removed 6 bases at V and 5 bases at J, leaving 8 bases unmatched. The CDR3 protein is CASSRQGGPNNEQFF. The CDR3 DNA sequence: TGTGCCAGCAGCAGACAGGGGGGACCCAACAATGAGCAGTTCTTC. The full variable domain, with the rest looked up from reference TRBV2 and TRBJ2-1, is EPEVTQTPSHQVTQMGQEVILRCVPISNHLYFYWYRQILGQKVEFLVSFYNNEISEKSEIFDDQFSVERPDGSNFTLKIRSTKLEDSAMYFCASSRQGGPNNEQFFGPGTRLTVL.

The gene calls are TRBV12-3 or TRBV12-4 and TRBJ1-4; D is undetermined. The germline V and J ends were trimmed by 4 bases and 0 bases, with 9 bases remaining between them. The CDR3 runs to 15 residues. CDR3 DNA sequence: TGTGCCAGCAGTTGGGCCTTTGCAACTAATGAAAAACTGTTTTTT. Translation: CASSWAFATNEKLFF.

The rearrangement uses TRBV4-3 and TRBJ2-2, with 11 bases aligning to TRBD2. Trimming cost V 4 bases and J 7 bases; bases outside gene matches: 11. Germline V gene data show CDR1 as LGHNA and CDR2 as YSLEER. The CDR3 is 17 amino acids. CDR3 amino acids: CASSPLAGGPVIGELFF. In DNA form, the CDR3 reads TGCGCCAGCAGCCCCTTAGCGGGGGGGCCGGTTATCGGGGAGCTGTTTTTT.

The chain has TRBV18 and TRBJ2-7, with D hard to call. The CDR3 has 14 residues. Germline V gives CDR1 KGHSH, CDR2 LQKENI. V was trimmed by 3 bases and J by 0 bases, leaving 9 bases between them. The CDR3 sequence: CASSPTANSYEQYF. CDR3 nucleotides: TGTGCCAGCTCACCCACCGCCAACTCCTACGAGCAGTACTTC.

The table lists this clonotype with a few counts. A much larger clone lies a single base off, so this may be a read error. The chain is built from TRBV29-1 and TRBJ2-7; 8 bases fit TRBD1. Germline CDR1 SQVTM, CDR2 ANQGSEA. With V trimmed by 4 bases and J by 5 bases, 13 bases remained unmatched. The CDR3 is made up of 15 amino acids. The CDR3 nucleotides are TGCAGCGTTGTTCCCTGTGACAGGGGATGGGACGAGCAGTACTTC. Its translation: CSVVPCDRGWDEQYF.

At least ten counts were recorded for this clonotype. This sequence joins TRBV27 and TRBJ1-6; D is perhaps TRBD1 (5 bases). The germline gives CDR1 MNHEY, CDR2 SMNVEV (reference sequence). The V end was cut by 5 bases, the J end by 7 bases, with 12 bases between. This CDR3 contains 14 residues. CDR3 coding DNA: TGTGCCAGCAGTCAGGGACTTGAGAATTCACCCCTCCACTTT. The encoded protein is CASSQGLENSPLHF.

Ten or more counts support this clonotype. The rearrangement joins TRBV5-6 to TRBJ1-5; unclear D gene. The CDR3 extends over 14 amino acids. V gave up 0 bases and J gave up 3 bases, with 7 bases separating them. In germline, CDR1 is SGHDT, CDR2 YYEEEE. The CDR3 sequence: CASSLEGINQPQHF. The CDR3 bases are TGTGCCAGCAGCTTGGAGGGTATCAATCAGCCCCAGCATTTT.

This clonotype was seen ten or more times. CDR3 sequence: CASSFRGGVETQYF. CDR3 coding DNA: TGTGCCAGCAGCTTCCGCGGGGGGGTAGAGACCCAGTACTTC. The V gene is TRBV11-2, the J gene TRBJ2-5; 9 bases align to TRBD2. Per germline, CDR1 SGHAT and CDR2 FQNNGV. V shed 3 bases, J shed 4 bases, and the junction held 3 bases outside the gene matches. The CDR3 has 14 residues. The whole variable domain, filled in from reference TRBV11-2 and TRBJ2-5, reads EAGVAQSPRYKIIEKRQSVAFWCNPISGHATLYWYQQILGQGPKLLIQFQNNGVVDDSQLPKDRFSAERLKGVDSTLKIQPAKLEDSAVYLCASSFRGGVETQYFGPGTRLLVL.

This clonotype was picked up many times. The chain combines TRBV4-3 with TRBJ1-6; D is unresolved. The CDR3 contains 15 residues. Germline loops: CDR1 LGHNA, CDR2 YSLEER. The V and J ends lost 1 base and 6 bases respectively, with 10 bases between them. The chain's CDR3 is CASSQGLGTNSPLHF. The CDR3 bases are TGCGCCAGCAGCCAAGGTCTGGGAACTAATTCACCCCTCCACTTT.

V is TRBV7-2 and J is TRBJ1-6; TRBD1 matches at 8 bases. Germline assignment: CDR1 SGHTA and CDR2 FQGNSA. The V gene end was trimmed by 0 bases and the J gene end by 10 bases; junction bases not matched to a gene: 8. The CDR3 covers 16 residues. The CDR3 DNA follows: TGTGCCAGCAGCTTAGCAGGACAGGGTTGGGGCTCACCCCTCCACTTT. This sequence encodes CASSLAGQGWGSPLHF.

This clonotype appeared a few times. J is TRBJ2-1 and V is TRBV4-2, with a tentative D call TRBD1 (6 bases). The J call could be wrong; TRBJ2-7 is a better fit for the DNA end. CDR1 and CDR2 (germline): LGHNA, YNFKEQ. The CDR3 sequence is 17 residues long. This CDR3 reads CASSPSGHPAFYNEQYF. CDR3 sequence (DNA): TGTGCCAGCAGCCCCTCGGGACACCCGGCATTCTACAATGAGCAGTACTTC.

This clonotype was observed at least ten times. The CDR3 nucleotides read TGTGCCAGCAGCTTTAGCGGGGGGCACTACAATGAGCAGTTCTTC. It is translated as CASSFSGGHYNEQFF. The chain links TRBV11-2 to TRBJ2-1; 10 bases are a match to TRBD2. This CDR3 spans 15 amino acids. Per germline, CDR1 SGHAT and CDR2 FQNNGV. Trimming at V came to 3 bases and at J to 3 bases, leaving 2 bases not matched to a gene.

This clonotype was found a few times. The chain carries TRBV30 and TRBJ2-1; a possible D gene is TRBD2 (7 bases). Germline CDR1 reads GTSNPN; CDR2 reads SVGIG (reference sequence). The V end lost 2 bases, the J end lost 4 bases, and 15 bases lay between the germline ends. This CDR3 spans 15 amino acids. The CDR3 sequence is CAWSRRGGTYNEQFF. CDR3 sequence (DNA): TGTGCCTGGAGTCGTAGGGGGGGCACATACAATGAGCAGTTCTTC.

Concerning this clonotype: No conserved phenylalanine or tryptophan is present at the end of the CDR3, so a read error is the likely explanation. The chain joins TRBV6-5 to TRBJ1-1; 8 nucleotides match TRBD1. Trimming cost V 8 bases and J 0 bases; bases outside gene matches: 11. Per germline, CDR1 MNHEY and CDR2 SVGAGI. The CDR3 length is 16 residues. CDR3 sequence: CASAGTGLRMNTEAFY. Written as DNA, the CDR3 is TGTGCCAGCGCCGGGACAGGACTTCGTATGAACACTGAAGCTTTCTAT.

This clonotype showed up many times. The chain is built from TRBV3-1 and TRBJ2-5; no reliable D call. This CDR3 has 12 amino acids. Between the trimmed V and J ends, which lost 3 bases and 4 bases, there was a span of 6 bases. CDR1 is LGHDT and CDR2 is YNNKEL in the germline V gene (reference sequence). The CDR3: CASSQARETQYF. CDR3 sequence (DNA): TGTGCCAGCAGCCAGGCTAGAGAGACCCAGTACTTC.

This clonotype was observed a few times. An end of the junction differs from the germline gene, which may be a read error. This rearrangement joins TRBV7-8 to TRBJ1-2, with 7 bases lining up with TRBD1. The germline gives CDR1 SGHVS, CDR2 FQNEAQ. The CDR3 is 13 residues long. In nucleotides, the CDR3 is TGTACCAGCAGCTCCGGGACAGACTATGGCTACACCTTC. Translating gives CTSSSGTDYGYTF.

A few counts support this clonotype. The rearrangement links TRBV7-9 to TRBJ2-5; TRBD2 agrees at 11 bases. CDR3 length: 18 amino acids. The germline gives CDR1 SEHNR, CDR2 FQNEAQ (reference sequence). The V gene end was trimmed by 4 bases and the J gene end by 2 bases; junction bases not matched to a gene: 12. CDR3 sequence: CASSSPGTSGAIQETQYF. The CDR3 nucleotides are TGTGCCAGCAGCTCACCCGGGACTAGCGGAGCCATACAAGAGACCCAGTACTTC.

V is TRBV20-1 and J is TRBJ2-3, with TRBD2 identical over 7 bases. The germline V gene encodes CDR1 DFQATT and CDR2 SNEGSKA (reference sequence). This CDR3 comprises 15 residues. V lost 3 bases, J lost 0 bases, and 6 bases stayed unmatched. For the CDR3, the DNA is TGCAGTGCTAGGTCCGGGGGGAAAAGCACAGATACGCAGTATTTT. It codes for CSARSGGKSTDTQYF.

Concerning this clonotype itself: The germline gene is not matched at one end of the junction; a read error may be the cause. V gene TRBV3-1 combines with J gene TRBJ2-1; unclear D gene. Looked up from germline, CDR1 is LGHDT and CDR2 is YNNKEL (reference sequence). The CDR3 contains 14 residues. CDR3 sequence (DNA): TGTGCCAGCAGCAAACAGAGCTCCTACAGTGAGCAGTTCTTC. Translating it yields CASSKQSSYSEQFF.

V is TRBV7-9 and J is TRBJ2-7; D not certain. This CDR3 comprises 13 residues. Trimming took 4 bases from V and 1 from J, leaving 8 bases between them. The germline V gene encodes CDR1 SEHNR and CDR2 FQNEAQ (reference sequence). In DNA form, the CDR3 reads TGTGCCAGCAGCTCAACTCATTCCTACGAGCAGTACTTC. Protein product: CASSSTHSYEQYF. The full variable domain, in which reference TRBV7-9 and TRBJ2-7 provide the parts outside the CDR3, is DTGVSQNPRHKITKRGQNVTFRCDPISEHNRLYWYRQTLGQGPEFLTYFQNEAQLEKSRLLSDRFSAERPKGSFSTLEIQRTEQGDSAMYLCASSSTHSYEQYFGPGTRLTVT.

In its sample, this clonotype was seen many times. The CDR3 is CAISAGQVPRNEQFF. In DNA form, the CDR3 reads TGTGCCATCAGTGCCGGACAGGTTCCCCGCAATGAGCAGTTCTTC. The genes are TRBV10-3 and TRBJ2-1; TRBD1 aligns across 7 bases. Per germline, CDR1 ENHRY and CDR2 SYGVKD. The CDR3 is made up of 15 amino acids. V was clipped by 4 bases and J by 6 bases; unmatched bases: 9.

A word on this clonotype: A much larger clonotype is one base distant, so this may be a read error. The chain joins TRBV10-1 to TRBJ2-1; possible D gene TRBD2, 5 bases. The CDR3 spans 14 residues. V lost 3 bases and J 8 bases, leaving 14 bases between the germline ends. Per germline, CDR1 WNHNN and CDR2 SYGVQD (reference sequence). The CDR3 DNA reads TGCGCCAGCAGTGAAAGGGAGTTTAGGGATGAGCAGTTCTTC. This codes for CASSEREFRDEQFF.